This entry lists 30 T cell receptor beta chains sequenced from one sample in a study of T cell repertoires in cytomegalovirus infection. MiXCR was run by TCRdb on the reads, yielding one entry per CDR3 protein. This repertoire shows approximately 630,000 distinct CDR3 sequences, approximately 25% found once; its top ten account for around 8%. The sample consisted of CD8+ T cells from PBMCs. All receptors derive from a human donor in good health (CMV status not recorded). Some clones in this sample may be carry-over from other donors' samples.

This sequence joins TRBV6-2 or TRBV6-3 and TRBJ2-1; possibly TRBD1 for D (6 bases). V gave up 3 bases and J gave up 0 bases, with 18 bases separating them. Germline V gene data show CDR1 as MNHEY and CDR2 as SVGEGT. The CDR3 loop spans 18 amino acids. CDR3: CASSYLISGHNSYNEQFF. CDR3 coding DNA: TGTGCCAGCAGTTATCTTATATCGGGACACAACTCCTACAATGAGCAGTTCTTC.

This clonotype turned up a few times. The CDR3 is CASSESSQLGTGELFF. The CDR3 DNA reads TGTGCCAGCAGTGAATCTTCCCAGCTTGGAACCGGGGAGCTGTTTTTT. The chain recombines TRBV2 with TRBJ2-2; no reliable D call. Germline CDR1 and CDR2: SNHLY and FYNNEI. The CDR3 loop spans 16 amino acids. V dropped 2 bases and J dropped 5 bases, with 15 bases sitting between them.

This clonotype has only a few counts. This chain connects TRBV12-5 to TRBJ2-1, with 8 bases aligning to TRBD2. This CDR3 spans 13 amino acids. V trimming: 9 bases; J trimming: 5 bases; junction bases outside the gene matches: 6. Germline-derived CDR1 and CDR2 are LGHNT and FRNRAP. The CDR3 DNA is TGTGCTAGCGCGGCGGGGGGTGACAATGAGCAGTTCTTC. Amino acid sequence: CASAAGGDNEQFF.

V usage is TRBV19 and J usage is TRBJ1-1, with D unclear. Trimming shortened V by 0 bases and J by 10 bases, and 15 bases separated the two germline ends. CDR3 length equals 14 residues. Germline V gives CDR1 LNHDA, CDR2 SQIVND (reference sequence). CDR3: CASSIDRGGSTAFF. In DNA form, the CDR3 reads TGTGCCAGTAGTATAGATCGGGGTGGGTCAACAGCTTTCTTT.

This clonotype occurred a few times. This chain connects TRBV7-9 to TRBJ1-1; possibly TRBD1 for D (6 bases). This CDR3 spans 16 amino acids. V lost 5 bases and J 11 bases, leaving 27 bases between the germline ends. Germline V CDR1 and CDR2: SEHNR, FQNEAQ (reference sequence). CDR3 region: CASSHRSGGGPRWAFF. DNA of the CDR3: TGTGCCAGCAGCCATCGTTCGGGCGGGGGCCCCCGTTGGGCTTTCTTT. The whole variable domain, remainder taken from reference TRBV7-9 and TRBJ1-1, is DTGVSQNPRHKITKRGQNVTFRCDPISEHNRLYWYRQTLGQGPEFLTYFQNEAQLEKSRLLSDRFSAERPKGSFSTLEIQRTEQGDSAMYLCASSHRSGGGPRWAFFGQGTRLTVV.

Comment on this clonotype: The CDR3 carries no conserved terminal phenylalanine or tryptophan, so it likely arises from a read error. The chain is built from TRBV7-6 and TRBJ2-3; 7 bases align to TRBD2. This CDR3 contains 16 residues. Germline V lookup: CDR1 SGHVS, CDR2 FNYEAQ. The J segment lost 2 bases and the V segment lost 5 bases, leaving 10 bases of the junction unmatched. CDR3 residues: CASSPGGAGPTDTQYS. The DNA for the CDR3 is TGTGCCAGCAGCCCTGGTGGAGCGGGACCCACAGATACGCAGTATTCT.

The table lists this clonotype with a few counts. The chain recombines TRBV29-1 with TRBJ1-1, with a tentative D call TRBD1 (6 bases). Trimming pared 6 bases from V and 8 bases from J, leaving 22 bases between. Germline CDR1 reads SQVTM; CDR2 reads ANQGSEA. The CDR3 covers 14 residues. Here the CDR3 DNA reads TGCAGCGTCGGAAAAGCGGACAGTCCCCCCGAAGCTTTCTTT. Protein product: CSVGKADSPPEAFF.

This clonotype was found a few times. The chain is built from TRBV5-1 and TRBJ2-1, with a weak D call TRBD2 (6 bases). With 0 bases removed from V and 8 bases from J, the gap between germline ends came to 12 bases. Germline values: CDR1 SGHRS, CDR2 YFSETQ. The CDR3 loop spans 14 amino acids. CDR3 coding DNA: TGCGCCAGCAGCTTGGGCGGCGGGGACTATGAGCAGTTCTTC. It encodes CASSLGGGDYEQFF.

This clonotype showed up many times. This sequence joins TRBV6-5 and TRBJ1-2, with D possibly being TRBD1 (6 bases). Looked up from germline, CDR1 is MNHEY and CDR2 is SVGAGI. This CDR3 contains 14 residues. V lost 7 bases and J 6 bases, leaving 18 bases between the germline ends. The DNA for the CDR3 is TGTGCCAGCAAGATGACAGGCCCCCGGGATGGCTACACCTTC. Translated, it gives CASKMTGPRDGYTF.

The chain employs TRBV6-6 and TRBJ2-3; TRBD2 aligns across 12 bases. The CDR3 consists of 16 residues. V was clipped by 5 bases and J by 5 bases; unmatched bases: 8. Germline assignment: CDR1 MNHNY and CDR2 SVGAGI (reference sequence). CDR3 sequence reads: CASSQPSGGVIDTQYF. Here the CDR3 DNA reads TGTGCCAGCAGTCAACCTAGCGGGGGGGTAATAGATACGCAGTATTTT.

This clonotype has ten or more counts. This chain links TRBV19 with TRBJ1-2; 9 bases match TRBD1. In germline, CDR1 is LNHDA, CDR2 SQIVND (reference sequence). This CDR3 has 15 residues. The V gene end was trimmed by 5 bases and the J gene end by 6 bases; junction bases not matched to a gene: 10. CDR3 loop: CASSYRRDRENGYTF. DNA for the CDR3: TGTGCCAGTAGTTACCGCCGGGACAGGGAGAATGGCTACACCTTC.

The CDR3 nucleotides are TGTGCCATCAGGACGGGGGAGTACAATGAGCAGTTCTTC. Its protein product is CAIRTGEYNEQFF. The chain is built from TRBV10-3 and TRBJ2-1; tentative D call: TRBD2 (6 bases). CDR3 length: 13 residues. Germline lookup yields CDR1 ENHRY and CDR2 SYGVKD. Trimming took 6 bases from V and 4 from J, leaving 10 bases between them.

This clonotype was counted between two and nine times. V is TRBV6-5 and J is TRBJ1-2; no clear D. Germline CDR1 reads MNHEY; CDR2 reads SVGAGI. V was shortened by 5 bases and J by 4 bases, with 17 bases between the two germline ends. This CDR3 has 15 amino acids. DNA for the CDR3: TGTGCCAGCAGTCCCAAACCCCTCAGAGTCTATGGCTACACCTTC. Translation gives CASSPKPLRVYGYTF.

The chain is built from TRBV6-2 or TRBV6-3 and TRBJ2-3, with TRBD1 matching 10 bases. The CDR3 runs 19 residues. The germline gives CDR1 MNHEY, CDR2 SVGEGT. V shed 0 bases, J shed 4 bases, and the junction held 13 bases outside the gene matches. The CDR3 DNA follows: TGTGCCAGCAGTTACTCGACCAGGGGGGGGACAGGGGAGGCAGATACGCAGTATTTT. Protein: CASSYSTRGGTGEADTQYF.

Turning to this clonotype: The CDR3 does not close with the conserved phenylalanine or tryptophan, likely indicating a read error. For the CDR3, the DNA is TGTTCAAGCGGTCGGGGGAGTGGCACAGATACGCAGTATTCT. It is translated as CSSGRGSGTDTQYS. V usage is TRBV27 and J usage is TRBJ2-3; a weak D match, TRBD2 (6 bases). This CDR3 spans 14 amino acids. CDR1 and CDR2 (germline): MNHEY, SMNVEV (reference sequence).

This clonotype was picked up many times. The chain links TRBV12-3 or TRBV12-4 to TRBJ1-1; 8 nucleotides align to TRBD1. The V and J ends lost 1 base and 5 bases, in that order; junction bases with no gene match: 3. The CDR3 is 14 residues long. CDR3: CASSLGRGPTEAFF. In DNA form, the CDR3 reads TGTGCCAGCAGTTTAGGCAGGGGGCCAACTGAAGCTTTCTTT.

The rearrangement links TRBV20-1 to TRBJ1-2; possibly TRBD1 for D (5 bases). The CDR3 spans 13 residues. Looked up from germline, CDR1 is DFQATT and CDR2 is SNEGSKA (reference sequence). Trimming stripped 0 bases from V and 4 bases from J, with 9 bases between. DNA for the CDR3: TGCAGTGCTAGAGATCTAGGGACCTATGGCTACACCTTC. Its translation: CSARDLGTYGYTF.

This rearrangement joins TRBV29-1 to TRBJ1-1; D is uncertain. The CDR3 is 10 amino acids. Germline V gene data show CDR1 as SQVTM and CDR2 as ANQGSEA. V dropped 7 bases and J dropped 8 bases, with 11 bases sitting between them. The CDR3 here is CSADLGEAFF. CDR3 DNA sequence: TGCAGCGCCGATCTTGGGGAAGCTTTCTTT.

V usage is TRBV23-1 and J usage is TRBJ1-2; a weak D match, TRBD1 (5 bases). TRBV23-1 falls under the ORF class, with uncertain function. With 3 bases removed from V and 5 bases from J, the gap between germline ends came to 13 bases. CDR3 length: 14 residues. As DNA, the CDR3 is TGCGCCAGCAGTCAGTGGGGCCTCCCATATGGCTACACCTTC. This translates into CASSQWGLPYGYTF.

Only a few counts were recorded for this clonotype. The CDR3 reads CASSRQGAAGETQYF. In nucleotides, the CDR3 is TGTGCCAGCAGTCGACAGGGGGCGGCGGGAGAGACCCAGTACTTC. The V and J genes are TRBV28 and TRBJ2-5; 10 bases are shared with TRBD1. Germline CDR1 MDHEN, CDR2 SYDVKM. J was trimmed by 4 bases and V by 5 bases; bases with no gene match: 7. The CDR3 has 15 amino acids.

The chain couples TRBV14 to TRBJ1-2; D ambiguous. The CDR3 is 14 amino acids. CDR1 and CDR2 (germline): SGHDN, FVKESK. Trimming removed 6 bases at V and 0 bases at J, with 11 bases between. CDR3 sequence reads: CASSRVKANYGYTF. The CDR3 region has the DNA TGTGCCAGCAGTAGGGTGAAAGCTAACTATGGCTACACCTTC.

The V gene is TRBV4-1, the J gene TRBJ2-4; D ambiguous. CDR1 is MGHRA and CDR2 is YSYEKL in the germline V gene. The CDR3 contains 13 residues. Trimming took 3 bases from V and 6 from J, leaving 9 bases between them. CDR3 DNA sequence: TGCGCCAGCAGCCAGGGCAGTCCAAACATTCAGTACTTC. Translated, it gives CASSQGSPNIQYF.

CDR3 DNA: TGTGCCAGTAGTGCCGGGACGTTTGAAGCTTTCTTT. This codes for CASSAGTFEAFF. The chain is built from TRBV19 and TRBJ1-1, with TRBD1 as a possible D gene (5 bases). The CDR3 spans 12 residues. V shed 5 bases and J shed 7 bases, with 11 bases lying between them. CDR1 is LNHDA, CDR2 SQIVND, per germline (reference sequence).

This clonotype was detected ten times or more. The chain uses TRBV11-1 and TRBJ2-1; tentative D call: TRBD1 (6 bases). V gave up 2 bases and J gave up 0 bases, with 11 bases separating them. CDR1 and CDR2 from the germline V gene are SGHAT and FQDESV (reference sequence). The CDR3 is 16 amino acids. In DNA, the CDR3 is TGTGCCAGCAGCTTACCAGGGGTGGGCTCCTACAATGAGCAGTTCTTC. The encoded protein is CASSLPGVGSYNEQFF.

This clonotype was counted once. This chain uses TRBV6-6 with TRBJ2-1; 10 bases are shared with TRBD2. The germline V gene has CDR1 MNHNY and CDR2 SVGAGI (reference sequence). This CDR3 is 15 amino acids long. V lost 8 bases to trimming and J lost 3 bases; unmatched junction nucleotides: 7. The CDR3: CASGLAETLYNEQFF. As DNA, the CDR3 is TGTGCCAGCGGACTAGCGGAGACTCTCTACAATGAGCAGTTCTTC.

Worth noting for this clonotype: Just one base apart from a much larger clone, this may be a read error. The chain couples TRBV6-5 to TRBJ1-2; the match to TRBD1 covers 7 bases. Losses at the gene ends were 2 bases for V and 5 bases for J; bases not matched to a gene: 2. Germline V gene lookup returns CDR1 MNHEY and CDR2 SVGAGI. The CDR3 is made up of 13 amino acids. CDR3: CASSYQTGYGYTF. In nucleotides, the CDR3 is TGTGCCAGCAGTTACCAGACAGGGTATGGCTACACCTTC.

This clonotype was picked up a small number of times. The chain combines TRBV5-6 with TRBJ2-7, with 10 bases fitting TRBD2. The CDR3 runs to 15 residues. V lost 4 bases to trimming and J lost 2 bases; unmatched junction nucleotides: 6. Germline values: CDR1 SGHDT, CDR2 YYEEEE. Here the CDR3 DNA reads TGTGCCAGCAGCCCGGGGCTAGCGGGAGCCTACGAGCAGTACTTC. It codes for CASSPGLAGAYEQYF.

In its sample, this clonotype was seen a few times. The chain couples TRBV13 to TRBJ1-2; 8 positions match TRBD1. CDR1 and CDR2 from the germline V gene are PRHDT and FYEKMQ (reference sequence). The CDR3 runs to 13 residues. Unmatched junction bases numbered 13, after V lost 7 bases and J lost 12 bases. The DNA of the CDR3 is TGTGCCAGCACCCATAGGACAGGGCCCTACCACACCTTC. Protein: CASTHRTGPYHTF.

This clonotype showed up many times. The rearrangement links TRBV12-3 or TRBV12-4 to TRBJ2-3; D is undetermined. The length of the CDR3 is 14 residues. V shed 4 bases and J shed 3 bases, with 11 bases lying between them. The CDR3 bases are TGTGCCAGCAGTTATGCTAAGGCGACAGATACGCAGTATTTT. Translating it yields CASSYAKATDTQYF.

This clonotype has a handful of counts. The chain links TRBV6-1 to TRBJ1-2; maybe TRBD1 (5 bases). V lost 4 bases, J lost 6 bases, and 18 bases lay in between. The V gene's germline CDR1 is MNHNS and CDR2 SASEGT. The CDR3 extends over 15 amino acids. CDR3 loop: CASSAFPGLRDGYTF. CDR3 nucleotides: TGTGCCAGCAGTGCTTTTCCGGGACTAAGGGATGGCTACACCTTC.